These T cell receptor beta chains were read from a single sample in a study of response to subunit inactivated influenza vaccine. In TCRdb, the RT-PCR reads were re-called with MiXCR into one record per CDR3 protein. In the table there are almost 250,000 distinct CDR3 sequences, 12% of which are singletons. Sequencing was performed on non-naive T cells sorted from PBMCs, taken around 14 days before vaccination. Every receptor here comes from a man aged 45-65 years who received an inactivated influenza vaccine. CDR3s include the opening cysteine and the closing phenylalanine or tryptophan. A D gene is named only where the DNA matches it firmly. Rows may omit the clone size; those that give it use once, few, many or a size class.

j_call clone_size v_call d_call cdr3_aa cdr3_nt
TRBJ2-2 few TRBV7-2 . CASSLDGLNTGELFF TGTGCCAGCAGCTTGGACGGGTTGAACACCGGGGAGCTGTTTTTT
TRBJ1-5 few TRBV12-3/TRBV12-4 . CASSHHKSDSNQPQHF TGTGCCAGCAGCCACCACAAGTCAGATAGCAATCAGCCCCAGCATTTT
TRBJ2-2 many TRBV5-6 . CASSLDPRNTGELFF TGTGCCAGCAGCTTGGATCCCAGGAACACCGGGGAGCTGTTTTTT
TRBJ2-2 . TRBV28 TRBD2 CASSFLAGVGTGELFF TGTGCCAGCAGTTTTCTAGCGGGAGTGGGCACCGGGGAGCTGTTTTTT
TRBJ1-1 few TRBV7-9 . CASSLAWQGMNTEAFF TGTGCCAGCAGCTTAGCGTGGCAGGGCATGAACACTGAAGCTTTCTTT
TRBJ1-1 many TRBV20-1 TRBD1 CSAPSEGALNTEAFF TGCAGTGCGCCGAGTGAGGGGGCCTTGAACACTGAAGCTTTCTTT
TRBJ2-1 . TRBV7-2 . CASRLGKGRNEQFF TGTGCCAGCAGGCTTGGTAAGGGACGGAATGAGCAGTTCTTC
TRBJ2-1 many TRBV4-1 TRBD1 CASSHASTGGSEQFF TGCGCCAGCAGCCACGCGTCAACAGGGGGGTCTGAGCAGTTCTTC
TRBJ1-1 . TRBV20-1 . CSARDPRGPEAFF TGCAGTGCTAGAGATCCAAGGGGCCCTGAAGCTTTCTTT
TRBJ2-7 . TRBV20-1 TRBD1 CSADELRGEQYF TGCAGTGCAGACGAACTCAGGGGGGAGCAGTACTTC
TRBJ1-5 . TRBV6-2/TRBV6-3 TRBD1 CASSYVDRVGQPQHF TGTGCCAGCAGTTACGTCGACAGGGTTGGTCAGCCCCAGCATTTT
TRBJ2-5 few TRBV20-1 TRBD2 CSARDLYGVAGGPRVAGPQYF TGCAGTGCTAGAGATCTCTATGGGGTAGCGGGGGGCCCTAGGGTAGCGGGGCCCCAGTACTTC
TRBJ2-1 many TRBV5-1 . CASSLGGWSYNEQFF TGCGCCAGCAGCTTGGGTGGGTGGTCCTACAATGAGCAGTTCTTC
TRBJ1-2 few TRBV30 . CAWRTPGNYGYTF TGTGCCTGGAGAACTCCGGGTAACTATGGCTACACCTTC
TRBJ2-1 few TRBV27 TRBD2 CASSSWGAGDYNEQFF TGTGCCAGCAGTTCCTGGGGAGCGGGGGATTACAATGAGCAGTTCTTC
TRBJ1-1 few TRBV11-2 . CASSLIGLGELANTEAFF TGTGCCAGCAGCCTTATAGGTTTGGGTGAGTTGGCTAACACTGAAGCTTTCTTT
TRBJ2-7 few TRBV14 TRBD1 CASSLFKGAGEQYF TGTGCCAGCAGCCTCTTCAAGGGGGCCGGCGAGCAGTACTTC
TRBJ2-3 few TRBV11-1 TRBD2 CASSLAATSHTDTQYF TGTGCCAGCAGCTTAGCGGCGACTAGCCACACAGATACGCAGTATTTT
TRBJ2-7 few TRBV20-1 TRBD2 CSARVGGGPYEQYF TGCAGTGCTAGAGTGGGCGGGGGACCCTACGAGCAGTACTTC
TRBJ2-3 . TRBV10-3 TRBD2 CAISESIAGEYTDTQYF TGTGCCATCAGTGAGTCGATAGCGGGGGAATACACAGATACGCAGTATTTT
TRBJ2-1 few TRBV7-2 . CASGPVAGSSYNEQFF TGTGCCAGCGGCCCGGTGGCAGGGTCGTCCTACAATGAGCAGTTCTTC
TRBJ2-2 once TRBV7-2 . CASSLGVRTGELFF TGTGCCAGCAGCTTAGGGGTGCGTACCGGGGAGCTGTTTTTT
TRBJ2-7 . TRBV11-2 TRBD1 CASSLGDRAVYEQYF TGTGCCAGCAGCTTGGGGGACAGGGCGGTCTACGAGCAGTACTTC
TRBJ1-1 . TRBV5-5 . CASSRRILGTEAFF TGTGCCAGCAGCCGGAGGATATTGGGCACTGAAGCTTTCTTT
TRBJ2-7 few TRBV30 TRBD1 CAWGQEAYEQYF TGTGCCTGGGGACAGGAAGCCTACGAGCAGTACTTC
TRBJ2-5 . TRBV7-9 . CASSFSRQETQYF TGTGCCAGCAGCTTCTCGCGTCAAGAGACCCAGTACTTC
TRBJ1-2 many TRBV30 . CAWSVQMYGYTF TGTGCCTGGAGTGTTCAGATGTATGGCTACACCTTC
TRBJ2-3 . TRBV7-3 . CASSFTQGSDTQYF TGTGCCAGCAGCTTTACACAGGGAAGCGATACGCAGTATTTT
TRBJ2-2 many TRBV12-3/TRBV12-4 . CASRFDTFSQTNTGELFF TGTGCCAGCAGATTTGACACTTTTAGCCAGACGAACACCGGGGAGCTGTTTTTT
TRBJ2-5 few TRBV20-1 . CSASLGVQETQYF TGCAGTGCTAGTCTCGGGGTACAAGAGACCCAGTACTTC
TRBJ2-7 few TRBV5-1 TRBD2 CASSLGGGAAEQYF TGCGCCAGCAGCCTGGGGGGAGGGGCTGCCGAGCAGTACTTC
TRBJ1-5 few TRBV6-2/TRBV6-3 . CASRRGIGSNQPQHF TGTGCCAGCAGAAGGGGCATTGGGAGCAATCAGCCCCAGCATTTT
TRBJ2-5 few TRBV5-1 . CASSFGFPQETQYF TGCGCCAGCAGCTTCGGTTTCCCCCAAGAGACCCAGTACTTC
TRBJ1-1 few TRBV7-6 . CASSLRPTGTEAFF TGTGCCAGCAGCTTGAGACCGACGGGCACTGAAGCTTTCTTT
TRBJ1-1 . TRBV6-2/TRBV6-3 . CASSYTGLNTEAFF TGTGCCAGCAGTTACACGGGGCTGAACACTGAAGCTTTCTTT
TRBJ2-5 many TRBV15 . CATSGAGVRETQYF TGTGCCACCAGCGGAGCAGGGGTACGCGAGACCCAGTACTTC
TRBJ2-7 . TRBV24-1 . CATSDPKTHSYEQYF TGTGCCACCAGTGATCCCAAGACCCATTCCTACGAGCAGTACTTC
TRBJ2-5 many TRBV9 TRBD2 CASSVVSGSPQETQYF TGTGCCAGCAGCGTAGTAAGCGGGAGCCCCCAAGAGACCCAGTACTTC
TRBJ1-6 few TRBV6-2/TRBV6-3 . CASSTTRARNSPLHF TGTGCCAGCAGCACAACGCGGGCGCGGAATTCACCCCTCCACTTT
TRBJ1-1 . TRBV5-6 . CASSLVRGGATEAFF TGTGCCAGCAGCTTGGTTCGTGGGGGGGCCACTGAAGCTTTCTTT
TRBJ1-5 . TRBV30 . CAWSVAGIQPQHF TGTGCCTGGAGTGTTGCGGGGATCCAGCCCCAGCATTTT
TRBJ2-7 . TRBV19 . CASSILGTHEQYF TGTGCCAGTAGTATCTTAGGGACCCACGAGCAGTACTTC
TRBJ2-1 . TRBV15 TRBD2 CATSRDRGGNNEQFF TGTGCCACCAGCAGAGATCGGGGAGGGAACAATGAGCAGTTCTTC
TRBJ1-6 many TRBV2 TRBD1 CASSVQGANSPLHF TGTGCCAGCAGTGTACAGGGGGCGAATTCACCCCTCCACTTT
TRBJ2-7 few TRBV6-1 . CASSTTPGAYEQYF TGTGCCAGCAGTACCACCCCAGGGGCCTACGAGCAGTACTTC
TRBJ1-5 many TRBV4-3 TRBD1 CASSQDSPWGQSNQPQHF TGCGCCAGCAGCCAAGATTCCCCGTGGGGACAGAGCAATCAGCCCCAGCATTTT
TRBJ1-6 few TRBV5-1 . CASSLGQPYSYNSPLHF TGCGCCAGCAGCTTGGGACAGCCTTACTCCTATAATTCACCCCTCCACTTT
TRBJ2-7 . TRBV6-5 . CASSYGPGAHEQYF TGTGCCAGCAGTTACGGTCCGGGGGCCCACGAGCAGTACTTC
TRBJ2-5 . TRBV5-1 . CASSVDSNSGETQYF TGCGCCAGCAGCGTCGACAGCAACTCCGGGGAGACCCAGTACTTC
TRBJ2-1 few TRBV7-3 . CASSEQGGTYNEQFF TGTGCCAGCAGCGAGCAGGGGGGCACCTACAATGAGCAGTTCTTC
TRBJ2-5 . TRBV3-1 TRBD2 CASSRRLAGGRVTQYF TGTGCCAGCAGCCGTAGACTAGCGGGGGGCCGAGTGACCCAGTACTTC
TRBJ1-1 . TRBV6-1 . CASSKATGNTEAFF TGTGCCAGCAGTAAGGCGACAGGGAACACTGAAGCTTTCTTT
TRBJ1-3 few TRBV2 . CASSEQRGTGNTIYF TGTGCCAGCAGTGAACAAAGAGGCACTGGAAACACCATATATTTT
TRBJ2-1 few TRBV5-1 . CASRWAGNNEQFF TGCGCCAGCAGGTGGGCAGGTAACAATGAGCAGTTCTTC
TRBJ1-1 . TRBV29-1 . CTIQRGTPEAFF TGCACAATCCAACGGGGGACTCCTGAAGCTTTCTTT
TRBJ2-3 few TRBV7-3 . CASSSSRDSFGTQYF TGTGCCAGCAGCTCGTCCCGGGACTCTTTTGGGACGCAGTATTTT
TRBJ2-2 many TRBV7-2 . CASSLGWVGTGELFF TGTGCCAGCAGCTTAGGATGGGTTGGTACCGGGGAGCTGTTTTTT
TRBJ2-5 few TRBV7-8 . CASSFGQLAAQYF TGTGCCAGCAGCTTCGGACAGTTGGCGGCCCAGTACTTC